This entry lists 20 T cell receptor beta chains sequenced from one sample in a study of cytomegalovirus exposure and HLA in healthy donors. With 60 Vbeta and 13 Jbeta primers, the PCR was carried out. Produced via immunoSEQ multiplex PCR; TCRdb's table is partial and in-frame only. The table records about 160,000 clones, 79% of them present only once. The sample consisted of PBMCs. The receptors shown here come from a man aged 45-65 years in good health and CMV-seropositive.

The rearrangement joins TRBV30 to TRBJ2-7, with 7 bases identical to TRBD2. CDR3 size: 15 residues. CDR1 and CDR2 (germline): GTSNPN, SVGIG (reference sequence). Trimming at V came to 3 bases and at J to 1 base, leaving 9 bases not matched to a gene. CDR3 residues: CAWRVSERGSYEQYF. The CDR3 coding sequence is TGTGCCTGGAGAGTCTCGGAGCGGGGTTCCTACGAGCAGTACTTC.

This clone is a singleton in its sample. The chain recombines TRBV7-2 with TRBJ1-2, with D possibly matching TRBD1 (6 bases). The V gene lost 5 bases and the J gene lost 4 bases, with 14 bases spanning the gap. Germline V gives CDR1 SGHTA, CDR2 FQGNSA. This CDR3 has 14 amino acids. The DNA for the CDR3 is TGTGCCAGCAGCATCACCCAGGGGACCTATGGCTACACCTTC. Amino acid sequence: CASSITQGTYGYTF.

The chain combines TRBV5-1 with TRBJ2-7; the D gene is possibly TRBD2 (5 bases). The V and J ends lost 0 bases and 6 bases respectively, with 10 bases between them. The germline CDR1 and CDR2 sequences are SGHRS and YFSETQ. The CDR3 is 13 residues long. CDR3 in amino acids: CASSLVVGGEQYF. DNA for the CDR3: TGCGCCAGCAGCTTGGTGGTAGGAGGCGAGCAGTACTTC.

There are a few counts of this clone. The CDR3 spells CASSLAGGWVGNTIYF. The CDR3 nucleotides read TGTGCCAGCAGTTTAGCTGGGGGCTGGGTGGGAAACACCATATATTTT. This chain joins TRBV28 and TRBJ1-3; possible D gene TRBD1, 6 bases. The CDR3 extends over 16 amino acids. V lost 2 bases, J lost 4 bases, and 15 bases lay in between. CDR1 is MDHEN and CDR2 is SYDVKM in the germline V gene.

The chain is built from TRBV7-6 and TRBJ1-5, with a weak D call TRBD1 (5 bases). V was cut by 1 base and J by 5 bases, with 6 bases left in between. Germline CDR1 SGHVS, CDR2 FNYEAQ. This CDR3 contains 13 residues. The CDR3 is CASSLEQDQPQHF. CDR3 DNA sequence: TGTGCCAGCAGCTTAGAACAGGATCAGCCCCAGCATTTT.

The chain carries TRBV4-1 and TRBJ2-3, with 10 positions matching TRBD2. Trimming took 0 bases from V and 4 from J; bases not matched to a gene: 10. This CDR3 spans 18 amino acids. Germline values: CDR1 MGHRA, CDR2 YSYEKL. The CDR3 reads CASSQEEYLAGVPDTQYF. The CDR3 coding sequence is TGCGCCAGCAGCCAAGAAGAGTATCTAGCGGGAGTACCAGATACGCAGTATTTT.

In its sample, this clone was seen once. The J gene is TRBJ1-2, the V gene TRBV18; no firm D call. Between the trimmed V and J ends, which lost 3 bases and 1 base, there was a span of 12 bases. The CDR3 is 15 residues long. In germline, CDR1 is KGHSH, CDR2 LQKENI. Written as DNA, the CDR3 is TGTGCCAGCTCACCCGAGAAAGGACTTAACTATGGCTACACCTTC. This gives the protein CASSPEKGLNYGYTF. The entire variable domain, with the rest obtained from reference TRBV18 and TRBJ1-2, is as follows: NAGVMQNPRHLVRRRGQEARLRCSPMKGHSHVYWYRQLPEEGLKFMVYLQKENIIDESGMPKERFSAEFPKEGPSILRIQQVVRGDSAAYFCASSPEKGLNYGYTFGSGTRLTVV.

The table lists this clone with a few counts. The DNA for the CDR3 is TGTGCCATCAGTGATAGGGGTGGGGCCGGAACAGATACGCAGTATTTT. It specifies CAISDRGGAGTDTQYF. The rearrangement links TRBV10-3 to TRBJ2-3; weak D call: TRBD1 (5 bases). Per germline, CDR1 ENHRY and CDR2 SYGVKD. Trimming cost V 3 bases and J 3 bases, with 16 bases left between them. The CDR3 contains 16 residues.

The rearrangement uses TRBV6-1 and TRBJ1-5; D possibly corresponds to TRBD1 (6 bases). CDR1 MNHNS and CDR2 SASEGT come from the germline V gene. The CDR3 extends over 13 amino acids. Trimming removed 8 bases from V and 7 bases from J, with 15 bases in between. CDR3 in amino acids: CASGTQVGQPQHF. The CDR3 DNA reads TGTGCCAGCGGGACACAGGTAGGACAGCCCCAGCATTTT.

This clone was seen once. V is TRBV28 and J is TRBJ2-2, with D maybe TRBD1 (5 bases). CDR1 MDHEN and CDR2 SYDVKM come from the germline V gene. The CDR3 has 15 residues. V lost 3 bases, J lost 3 bases, and 11 bases lay in between. The CDR3 sequence is CASSFGHLDTGELFF. DNA of the CDR3: TGTGCCAGCAGTTTTGGACACCTAGACACCGGGGAGCTGTTTTTT.

This CDR3 is CASSGRVRGVQFF. Here the CDR3 DNA reads TGTGCCAGTAGTGGCCGAGTCAGGGGGGTACAGTTCTTC. This chain links TRBV19 with TRBJ2-1; TRBD1 might be the D (7 bases). Trimming took 5 bases from V and 13 from J, leaving 18 bases between them. The CDR3 is 13 amino acids. CDR1 is LNHDA, CDR2 SQIVND, per germline (reference sequence).

The genes are TRBV27 and TRBJ2-7; 13 nucleotides agree with TRBD2. The CDR3 has 15 amino acids. CDR1 is MNHEY, CDR2 SMNVEV, per germline (reference sequence). V was pared by 6 bases and J by 4 bases, with 6 bases of the junction left unmatched. In DNA, the CDR3 is TGTGCCAGCAGCCACGGGACTAGCGGGACATACGAGCAGTACTTC. This gives the protein CASSHGTSGTYEQYF.

This chain joins TRBV7-8 and TRBJ1-2; tentative D call: TRBD1 (5 bases). The CDR3 sequence is 13 residues long. With 5 bases removed from V and 4 bases from J, the gap between germline ends came to 11 bases. The V gene's germline CDR1 is SGHVS and CDR2 FQNEAQ. The CDR3 loop is CASSVGGSYGYTF. As DNA, the CDR3 is TGTGCCAGCAGCGTTGGGGGGTCCTATGGCTACACCTTC. Full variable domain (remainder filled in from reference TRBV7-8 and TRBJ1-2): GAGVSQSPRYKVAKRGQDVALRCDPISGHVSLFWYQQALGQGPEFLTYFQNEAQLDKSGLPSDRFFAERPEGSVSTLKIQRTQQEDSAVYLCASSVGGSYGYTFGSGTRLTVV.

V is TRBV5-5 and J is TRBJ2-7; the D gene is possibly TRBD2 (5 bases). The CDR3 totals 15 residues. Germline V lookup: CDR1 SGHKS, CDR2 YYEKEE (reference sequence). The germline V and J ends were trimmed by 4 bases and 0 bases, with 14 bases remaining between them. The CDR3 DNA reads TGTGCCAGCAGCCTCAGCGGCTGGGGCTCCTACGAGCAGTACTTC. Encoded protein: CASSLSGWGSYEQYF.

The gene calls are TRBV11-2 and TRBJ2-1; 10 bases align to TRBD2. Germline V gene data show CDR1 as SGHAT and CDR2 as FQNNGV. The CDR3 length is 15 residues. J gave up 0 bases and V 5 bases, and 1 base lay outside the gene matches. CDR3 sequence reads: CASSGLAVSYNEQFF. In DNA form, the CDR3 reads TGTGCCAGCAGCGGACTAGCGGTCTCCTACAATGAGCAGTTCTTC.

The chain uses TRBV14 and TRBJ1-4; TRBD1 matches at 7 bases. Germline V CDR1 and CDR2: SGHDN, FVKESK. Losses at the gene ends were 5 bases for V and 3 bases for J; bases not matched to a gene: 9. This CDR3 is 16 amino acids long. The CDR3 loop is CASSVRGPSANEKLFF. The CDR3 region has the DNA TGTGCCAGCAGCGTGAGGGGGCCGTCAGCTAATGAAAAACTGTTTTTT. Variable domain in full (rest from reference TRBV14 and TRBJ1-4): EAGVTQFPSHSVIEKGQTVTLRCDPISGHDNLYWYRRVMGKEIKFLLHFVKESKQDESGMPNNRFLAERTGGTYSTLKVQPAELEDSGVYFCASSVRGPSANEKLFFGSGTQLSVL.

The chain recombines TRBV28 with TRBJ1-6; 7 nucleotides line up with TRBD1. V gave up 6 bases and J gave up 6 bases; unmatched junction bases: 11. The germline V gene has CDR1 MDHEN and CDR2 SYDVKM. CDR3 length: 16 amino acids. The CDR3 nucleotides are TGTGCCAGCAGACAGGGGACCTCCCGACGTAATTCACCCCTCCACTTT. Amino acid sequence: CASRQGTSRRNSPLHF.

The V gene is TRBV2, the J gene TRBJ2-7; D call uncertain. Germline lookup yields CDR1 SNHLY and CDR2 FYNNEI. V lost 4 bases and J 1 base, leaving 8 bases between the germline ends. The CDR3 is 13 residues long. CDR3 nucleotide sequence: TGTGCCAGCAGTGCAACAAAGTCCTACGAGCAGTACTTC. It is translated as CASSATKSYEQYF.

The V call is TRBV5-4, the J call TRBJ2-5; 7 bases are a match to TRBD2. The J call is in doubt because the DNA end fits TRBJ2-7 better. Germline V gene sequence: CDR1 SGHNT, CDR2 YYREEE (reference sequence). The CDR3 totals 14 residues. The CDR3 sequence: CASSAAGVFAEQYF. Written as DNA, the CDR3 is TGTGCCAGCAGCGCTGCGGGAGTCTTCGCCGAGCAGTACTTC.

The V call is TRBV27, the J call TRBJ2-1, with unresolved D. The CDR3 contains 13 residues. Germline V gene lookup returns CDR1 MNHEY and CDR2 SMNVEV (reference sequence). Between the trimmed V and J ends, which lost 7 bases and 10 bases, there was a span of 17 bases. The DNA for the CDR3 is TGTGCCAGCACCCCAGGTGGCAGCCGGGAGCAGTTCTTC. Translated, it gives CASTPGGSREQFF.